The rows below give T cell receptor beta chains drawn from one sample of a study of OX40 agonist ivuxolimab in advanced cancers. The data were produced by immunoSEQ multiplex PCR, yet TCRdb's version contains in-frame clones alone and is incomplete. The profile shows around 100,000 clones, under 95% of them singletons. This material consisted of CD4+ or CD8+ T cells sorted from blood, taken in a trial of the OX40 agonist ivuxolimab. The receptors stem from an adult with an advanced solid tumor such as melanoma, head and neck, liver or kidney cancer. Both conserved end residues are part of each CDR3. D genes are given only for firm matches. Expanded clones get a size class; other rows say once, few or many, or leave the size out.

j_call cdr3_length v_call d_call clone_size cdr3_nt cdr3_aa
TRBJ2-7 13 TRBV10-1 - - TGCGCCAGCAGTGATTCCGGGGATTACGAGCAGTACTTC CASSDSGDYEQYF
TRBJ1-5 12 TRBV18 - - TGTGCCAGCTCACCACCGAATCAGCCCCAGCATTTT CASSPPNQPQHF
TRBJ2-1 13 TRBV27 - - TGTGCCAGCAGCGGTGCGAGGCGGGGTGAGCAGTTCTTC CASSGARRGEQFF
TRBJ1-1 15 TRBV5-1 - - TGCGCCAGCAGCAACCGCAGGGTAGGGAACACTGAAGCTTTCTTT CASSNRRVGNTEAFF
TRBJ2-5 16 TRBV28 - - TGTGCCAGCAGCCCCACCCCCCGACACCGCCAAGAGACCCAGTACTTC CASSPTPRHRQETQYF
TRBJ2-3 15 TRBV9 - - TGTGCCAGCTCTGTTGAAGGAGTTGGGGCAGATACGCAGTATTTT CASSVEGVGADTQYF
TRBJ2-2 16 TRBV5-4 - - TGTGCCAGCAGCTTGGGCGGGAACCCGAACACCGGGGAGCTGTTTTTT CASSLGGNPNTGELFF
TRBJ2-3 15 TRBV7-2 TRBD2 - TGTGCCAGCAGCTTGTGGGGGGGGACCACAGATACGCAGTATTTT CASSLWGGTTDTQYF
TRBJ2-6 17 TRBV19 TRBD1 - TGTGCCACCCTCGGGACAGGGGTCGGGTTTGGGGCCAACGTCCTGACTTTC CATLGTGVGFGANVLTF
TRBJ2-7 11 TRBV5-6 - - TGTGCCAGCAGCTACTCCTACGAGCAGTACTTC CASSYSYEQYF
TRBJ2-5 13 TRBV7-2 - - TGTGCCAGCAGCCTCAGTTTGGGAGAGACCCAGTACTTC CASSLSLGETQYF
TRBJ2-1 15 TRBV19 TRBD2 - TGTGCCAGTAGTTTAGCGGGGGGCTCCTACAATGAGCAGTTCTTC CASSLAGGSYNEQFF
TRBJ2-2 15 TRBV6-1 - - TGTGCCAGCAGTGAAATGAGTGCGAACACCGGGGAGCTGTTTTTT CASSEMSANTGELFF
TRBJ2-7 14 TRBV11-2 - - TGTGCCAGCAGCTTAGTAGGGGGTAACTACGAGCAGTACTTC CASSLVGGNYEQYF
TRBJ2-1 15 TRBV5-1 - - TGCGCCAGCAGGGCTAGCTCGGTCCCGTTCAATGAGCAGTTCTTC CASRASSVPFNEQFF
TRBJ2-5 15 TRBV5-1 TRBD1 - TGCGCCAGCAGCCGGGGACAGGGACTCCAAGAGACCCAGTACTTC CASSRGQGLQETQYF
TRBJ2-2 17 TRBV7-2 TRBD1 once TGTGCCAGCAGCTCAGGACCGGGACAGCCGAACACCGGGGAGCTGTTTTTT CASSSGPGQPNTGELFF
TRBJ2-5 14 TRBV18 TRBD1 - TGTGCCAGCTCATCCAGACAGGGGAAAGAGACCCAGTACTTC CASSSRQGKETQYF
TRBJ2-1 21 TRBV2 TRBD2 - TGTGCCAGCAGGAAACTGGTAGCGGGAGGGACGCGATTTACTTCCTACAATGAGCAGTTCTTC CASRKLVAGGTRFTSYNEQFF
TRBJ1-2 17 TRBV28 TRBD1 - TGTGCCAGCAGTTTATGGGGACAGGCCCGTCCGAACTATGGCTACACCTTC CASSLWGQARPNYGYTF
TRBJ2-7 15 TRBV2 TRBD2 - TGTGCCAGCAGTGCTCAACTAGCGGGGGCCTACGAGCAGTACTTC CASSAQLAGAYEQYF
TRBJ2-5 16 TRBV15 - once TGTGCCACCAGCAGAGCAGCCAGGATTACACAAGAGACCCAGTACTTC CATSRAARITQETQYF
TRBJ1-5 19 TRBV7-2 TRBD1 - TGTGCCAGCAGCCCCGGGACAGGGGTGTTCTCAGAGAGCAATCAGCCCCAGCATTTT CASSPGTGVFSESNQPQHF
TRBJ1-5 15 TRBV28 - - TGTGCCAGCAGTTTTGGCGGGGGAGGGGGTCAGCCCCAGCATTTT CASSFGGGGGQPQHF
TRBJ1-2 14 TRBV5-6 - - TGTGCCAGCAGCTTGTGGGGTGGACAATATGGCTACACCTTC CASSLWGGQYGYTF
TRBJ1-5 15 TRBV9 TRBD1 - TGTGCCAGCAGCGTCGGGGGACAGGCCAATCAGCCCCAGCATTTT CASSVGGQANQPQHF
TRBJ1-3 15 TRBV18 - - TGTGCCAGCTCTCCCACAGTCCCCTCTGGAAACACCATATATTTT CASSPTVPSGNTIYF
TRBJ2-5 14 TRBV7-8 - - TGTGCCAGCAGCTTAGACGGGGGGCAAGGGACCCAGTACTTC CASSLDGGQGTQYF
TRBJ1-1 15 TRBV11-2 TRBD1 once TGTGCCAGCAGCTTAGGGACAGGGTGGATCACTGAAGCTTTCTTT CASSLGTGWITEAFF
TRBJ2-1 15 TRBV5-6 - - TGTGCCAGCAGCCGTGGACGGGCAACTAGCCCTGAGCAGTTCTTC CASSRGRATSPEQFF
TRBJ2-1 13 TRBV7-6 - - TGTGCCAGCAGCTTTTCAGAGGGGCATGAGCAGTTCTTC CASSFSEGHEQFF
TRBJ1-2 13 TRBV18 - once TGTGCCAGCTCGACAGGAACTAACTATGGCTACACCTTC CASSTGTNYGYTF